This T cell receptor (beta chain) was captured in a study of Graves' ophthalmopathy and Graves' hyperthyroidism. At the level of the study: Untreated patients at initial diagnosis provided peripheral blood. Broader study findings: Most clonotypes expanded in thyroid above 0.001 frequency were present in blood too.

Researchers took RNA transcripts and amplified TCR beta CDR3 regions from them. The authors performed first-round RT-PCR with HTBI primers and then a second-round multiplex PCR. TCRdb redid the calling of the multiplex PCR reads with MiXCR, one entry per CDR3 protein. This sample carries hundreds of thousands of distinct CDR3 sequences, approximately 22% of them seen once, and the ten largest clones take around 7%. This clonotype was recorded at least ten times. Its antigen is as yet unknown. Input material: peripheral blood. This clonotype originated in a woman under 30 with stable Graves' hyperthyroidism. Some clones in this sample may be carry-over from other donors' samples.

CDR3 residues: CASSLEGQESSYNSPLHF. The CDR3 DNA reads as TGCGCCAGCAGCTTGGAGGGGCAGGAGAGCTCCTATAATTCACCCCTCCACTTT. The rearrangement joins TRBV5-1 to TRBJ1-6, with D possibly matching TRBD1 (5 bases). In germline, CDR1 is SGHRS, CDR2 YFSETQ. V gave up 0 bases and J gave up 0 bases, with 13 bases separating them. CDR3 size: 18 residues. The full variable domain, completed using reference TRBV5-1 and TRBJ1-6, is KAGVTQTPRYLIKTRGQQVTLSCSPISGHRSVSWYQQTPGQGLQFLFEYFSETQRNKGNFPGRFSGRQFSNSRSEMNVSTLELGDSALYLCASSLEGQESSYNSPLHFGNGTRLTVT.